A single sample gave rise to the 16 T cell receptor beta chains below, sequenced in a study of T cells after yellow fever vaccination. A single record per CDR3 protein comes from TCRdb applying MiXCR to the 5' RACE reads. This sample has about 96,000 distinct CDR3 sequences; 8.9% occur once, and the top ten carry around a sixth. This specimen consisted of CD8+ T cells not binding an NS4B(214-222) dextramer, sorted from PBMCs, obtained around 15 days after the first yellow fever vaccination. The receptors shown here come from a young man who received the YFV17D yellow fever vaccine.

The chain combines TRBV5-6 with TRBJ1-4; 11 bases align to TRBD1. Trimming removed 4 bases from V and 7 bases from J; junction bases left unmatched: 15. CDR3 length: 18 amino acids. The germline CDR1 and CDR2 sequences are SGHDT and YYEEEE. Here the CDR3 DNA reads TGTGCCAGCAGCGTTTCAATGAGGCCCGGGACAGGGGGTGAAAAACTGTTTTTT. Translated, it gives CASSVSMRPGTGGEKLFF.

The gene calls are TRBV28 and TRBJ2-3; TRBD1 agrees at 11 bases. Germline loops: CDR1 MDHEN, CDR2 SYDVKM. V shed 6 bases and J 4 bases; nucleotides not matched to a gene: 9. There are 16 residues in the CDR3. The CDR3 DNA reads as TGTGCCAGCAGCATGGGACAGGGGGTCTTCGCAGATACGCAGTATTTT. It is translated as CASSMGQGVFADTQYF.

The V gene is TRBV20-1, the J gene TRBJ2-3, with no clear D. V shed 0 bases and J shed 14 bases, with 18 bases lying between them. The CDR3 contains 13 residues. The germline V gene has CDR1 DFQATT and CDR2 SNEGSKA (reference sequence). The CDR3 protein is CSARDWTTLLGYF. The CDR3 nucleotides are TGCAGTGCTAGAGACTGGACCACCCTTCTAGGGTATTTT.

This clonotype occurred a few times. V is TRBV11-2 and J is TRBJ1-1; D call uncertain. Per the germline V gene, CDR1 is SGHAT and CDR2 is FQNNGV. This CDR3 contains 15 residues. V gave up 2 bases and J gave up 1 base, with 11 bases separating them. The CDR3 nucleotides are TGTGCCAGCAGCTTACCCCCCGGACCGAACACTGAAGCTTTCTTT. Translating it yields CASSLPPGPNTEAFF.

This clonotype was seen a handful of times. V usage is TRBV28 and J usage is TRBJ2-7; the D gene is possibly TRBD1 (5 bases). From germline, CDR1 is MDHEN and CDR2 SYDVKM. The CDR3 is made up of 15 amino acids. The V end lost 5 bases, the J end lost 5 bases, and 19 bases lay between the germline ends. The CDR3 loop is CASSLGAAGIDEQYF. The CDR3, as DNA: TGTGCCAGCAGTCTTGGGGCGGCAGGGATCGACGAGCAGTACTTC.

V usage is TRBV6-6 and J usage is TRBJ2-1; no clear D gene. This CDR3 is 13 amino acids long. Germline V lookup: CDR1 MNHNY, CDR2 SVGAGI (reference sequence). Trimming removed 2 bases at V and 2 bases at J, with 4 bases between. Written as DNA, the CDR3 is TGTGCCAGCAGTTACGCGGCCTACAATGAGCAGTTCTTC. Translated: CASSYAAYNEQFF.

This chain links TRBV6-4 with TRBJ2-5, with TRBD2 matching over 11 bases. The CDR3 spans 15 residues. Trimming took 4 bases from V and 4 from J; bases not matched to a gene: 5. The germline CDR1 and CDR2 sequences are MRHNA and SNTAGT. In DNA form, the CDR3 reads TGTGCCAGCAGTGTACTAGCGGGGGAGCGAGAGACCCAGTACTTC. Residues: CASSVLAGERETQYF.

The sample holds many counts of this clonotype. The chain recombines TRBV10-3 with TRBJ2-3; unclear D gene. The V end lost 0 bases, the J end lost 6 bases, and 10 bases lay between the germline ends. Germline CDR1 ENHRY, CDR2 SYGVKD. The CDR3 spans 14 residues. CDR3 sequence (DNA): TGTGCCATCAGTGAGTCGAACGGGCAGGATACGCAGTATTTT. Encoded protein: CAISESNGQDTQYF.

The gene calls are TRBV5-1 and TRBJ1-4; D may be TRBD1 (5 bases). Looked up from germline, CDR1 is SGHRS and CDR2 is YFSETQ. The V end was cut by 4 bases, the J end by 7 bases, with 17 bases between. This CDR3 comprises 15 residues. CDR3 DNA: TGCGCCAGCAGCCCATGGACTGAGAGGGGTGAAAAACTGTTTTTT. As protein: CASSPWTERGEKLFF.

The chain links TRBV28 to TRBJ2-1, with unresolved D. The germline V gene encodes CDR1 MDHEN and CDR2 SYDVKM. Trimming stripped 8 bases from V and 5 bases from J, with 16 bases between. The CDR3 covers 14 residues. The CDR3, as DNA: TGTGCCAGCGGCCCCGAGCGCCGGCACAATGAGCAGTTCTTC. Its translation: CASGPERRHNEQFF.

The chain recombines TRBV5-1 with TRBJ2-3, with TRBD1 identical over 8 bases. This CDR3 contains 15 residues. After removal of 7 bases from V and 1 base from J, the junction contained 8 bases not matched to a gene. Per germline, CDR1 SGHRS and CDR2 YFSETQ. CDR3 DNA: TGCGCCAGCCGGACTTCGACAGGGGGCACAGATACGCAGTATTTT. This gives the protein CASRTSTGGTDTQYF.

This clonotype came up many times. The CDR3 sequence: CASSTGTGILNEQFF. CDR3 nucleotides: TGTGCCAGCTCGACCGGGACAGGGATACTCAATGAGCAGTTCTTC. V gene TRBV6-1 combines with J gene TRBJ2-1; 9 bases map to TRBD1. The CDR3 spans 15 residues. Losses at the gene ends were 8 bases for V and 6 bases for J; bases not matched to a gene: 11. Germline V lookup: CDR1 MNHNS, CDR2 SASEGT.

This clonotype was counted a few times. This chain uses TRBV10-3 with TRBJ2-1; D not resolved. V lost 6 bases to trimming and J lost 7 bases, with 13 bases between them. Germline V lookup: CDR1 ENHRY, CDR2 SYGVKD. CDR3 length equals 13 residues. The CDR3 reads CAIRAGLGNEQFF. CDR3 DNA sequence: TGTGCCATCAGAGCCGGTCTCGGGAATGAGCAGTTCTTC.

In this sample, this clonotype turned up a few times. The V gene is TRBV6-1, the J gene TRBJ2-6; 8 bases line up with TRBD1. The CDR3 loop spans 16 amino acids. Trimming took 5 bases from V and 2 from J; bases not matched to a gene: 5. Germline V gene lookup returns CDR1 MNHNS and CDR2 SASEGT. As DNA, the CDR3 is TGTGCCAGCAGTCAGTGGACAGGGACTGGGGCCAACGTCCTGACTTTC. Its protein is CASSQWTGTGANVLTF.

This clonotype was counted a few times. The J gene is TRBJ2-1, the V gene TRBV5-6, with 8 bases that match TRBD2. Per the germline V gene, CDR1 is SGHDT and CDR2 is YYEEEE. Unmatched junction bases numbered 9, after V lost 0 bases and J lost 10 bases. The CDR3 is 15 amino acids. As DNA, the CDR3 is TGTGCCAGCAGCTTGGGCAGCGGGGGCCCCCGGGAGCAGTTCTTC. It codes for CASSLGSGGPREQFF.

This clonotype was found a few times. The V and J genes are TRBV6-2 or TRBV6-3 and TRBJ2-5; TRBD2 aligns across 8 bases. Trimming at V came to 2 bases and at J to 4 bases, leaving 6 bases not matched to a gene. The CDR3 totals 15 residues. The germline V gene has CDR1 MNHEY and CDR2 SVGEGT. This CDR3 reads CASSYKRAGGETQYF. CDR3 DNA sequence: TGTGCCAGCAGTTACAAAAGGGCGGGGGGAGAGACCCAGTACTTC.